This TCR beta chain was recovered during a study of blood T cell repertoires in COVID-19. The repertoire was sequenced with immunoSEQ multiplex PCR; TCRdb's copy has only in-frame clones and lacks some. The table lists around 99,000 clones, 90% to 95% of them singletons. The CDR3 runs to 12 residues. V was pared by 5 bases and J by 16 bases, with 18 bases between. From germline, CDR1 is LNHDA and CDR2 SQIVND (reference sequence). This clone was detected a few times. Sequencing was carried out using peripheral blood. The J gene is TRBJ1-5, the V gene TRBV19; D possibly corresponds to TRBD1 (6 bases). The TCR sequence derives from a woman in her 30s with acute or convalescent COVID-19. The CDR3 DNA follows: TGTGCCAGTAGTTTAGCGGGACACCCAACACATTTT. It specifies CASSLAGHPTHF.